The 10 T cell receptor beta chains listed next were all sequenced from one sample in a study of Ad26.COV2.S vaccination and SARS-CoV-2 variants. Generated by immunoSEQ multiplex PCR, the TCRdb table keeps only in-frame clones and is missing some. The sample includes 350,000 to 500,000 clones, about 92% of them seen just once. Treatment specified: some 19 received Ad26.COV2.S at low or high dose, single or two shots; several received placebo; per-sample allocation not given. Day 63 after the first injection of vaccine or placebo was the sampling time. The material was peripheral blood, obtained in a trial of Ad26.COV2.S vaccine versus placebo. All receptors derive from a person between 18 and 65 years old who received the Ad26.COV2.S COVID-19 vaccine or a placebo.

This rearrangement joins TRBV10-3 to TRBJ1-2; the match to TRBD1 covers 10 bases. Germline loops: CDR1 ENHRY, CDR2 SYGVKD. This CDR3 spans 13 amino acids. The junction had 7 bases not matched to a gene; V was cut back by 7 bases and J by 8 bases. The CDR3: CAITGDRGRGYTF. The CDR3, as DNA: TGTGCCATCACGGGTGACAGGGGGCGAGGCTACACCTTC.

The chain joins TRBV6-6 to TRBJ1-3; the D gene is possibly TRBD1 (5 bases). This CDR3 region has 14 residues. Germline loops: CDR1 MNHNY, CDR2 SVGAGI (reference sequence). Trimming shortened V by 7 bases and J by 4 bases, and 14 bases separated the two germline ends. This CDR3 is CASTTGGVGNTIYF. The CDR3 DNA reads TGTGCCAGCACCACGGGAGGGGTCGGAAACACCATATATTTT.

The V and J genes are TRBV4-1 and TRBJ2-2, with 8 bases fitting TRBD2. The germline V gene encodes CDR1 MGHRA and CDR2 YSYEKL. V was pared by 1 base and J by 6 bases, with 7 bases of the junction left unmatched. The CDR3 spans 16 residues. The CDR3 DNA reads TGCGCCAGCAGCCAAGGGCGGGGGGAGGTAGCCGGGGAGCTGTTTTTT. This sequence encodes CASSQGRGEVAGELFF.

The genes are TRBV10-3 and TRBJ2-3, with TRBD1 matching over 9 bases. The CDR3 loop spans 14 amino acids. The germline V gene has CDR1 ENHRY and CDR2 SYGVKD. V lost 6 bases, J lost 5 bases, and 6 bases stayed unmatched. CDR3 residues: CAISRQGVEDTQYF. CDR3 DNA: TGTGCCATCAGCCGACAGGGGGTGGAAGATACGCAGTATTTT.

The V call is TRBV5-1, the J call TRBJ1-2; D gene unclear. The ends were cut back, 5 bases at V and 0 bases at J, with 11 bases in the middle. The CDR3 sequence is 14 residues long. Looked up from germline, CDR1 is SGHRS and CDR2 is YFSETQ. CDR3 amino acids: CASRAAVPNYGYTF. CDR3 nucleotide sequence: TGCGCCAGCAGGGCGGCGGTTCCTAACTATGGCTACACCTTC.

The V and J genes are TRBV4-3 and TRBJ2-5; D is unresolved. The V end lost 4 bases, the J end lost 3 bases, and 9 bases lay between the germline ends. Germline V gene lookup returns CDR1 LGHNA and CDR2 YSLEER. The CDR3 extends over 13 amino acids. CDR3 sequence reads: CASSLLREETQYF. The CDR3 coding sequence is TGCGCCAGCAGCCTCCTTAGGGAAGAGACCCAGTACTTC.

The chain has TRBV28 and TRBJ2-1; D not certain. The germline gives CDR1 MDHEN, CDR2 SYDVKM. The CDR3 contains 14 residues. V lost 5 bases and J 0 bases, leaving 8 bases between the germline ends. The CDR3 is CASSPPNSYNEQFF. As DNA, the CDR3 is TGTGCCAGCAGTCCCCCCAACTCCTACAATGAGCAGTTCTTC.

The J gene is TRBJ1-6, the V gene TRBV30; 7 positions match TRBD1. CDR3 size: 14 residues. V lost 1 base and J lost 6; bases outside the gene matches: 3. Germline V CDR1 and CDR2: GTSNPN, SVGIG (reference sequence). This CDR3 is CAWSADRINSPLHF. Here the CDR3 DNA reads TGTGCCTGGAGTGCGGACAGGATTAATTCACCCCTCCACTTT.

The chain combines TRBV3-1 (or the pseudogene TRBV3-2) with TRBJ1-6; no clear D gene. Germline V CDR1 and CDR2: LGHDT, YNNKEL (reference sequence). Trimming left V 3 bases short and J 12 bases short, with 18 bases between. The length of the CDR3 is 15 residues. CDR3 bases: TGTGCCAGCAGCCAGAGAGGAGGATTCCAAGTACCCCTCCACTTT. Protein: CASSQRGGFQVPLHF.

The chain combines TRBV6-2 or TRBV6-3 with TRBJ2-7; no firm D call. This CDR3 spans 12 amino acids. The V end lost 5 bases, the J end lost 7 bases, and 12 bases lay between the germline ends. Germline V gives CDR1 MNHEY, CDR2 SVGEGT. The DNA of the CDR3 is TGTGCCAGCAGTCGACAAGGGCTAGAGCAGTACTTC. Its protein product is CASSRQGLEQYF.